This T cell receptor beta chain was documented in a study of vaccination and CD4 T cells after COVID-19. On the study more broadly: The stimulus for the cells was overlapping spike peptides derived from SARS-CoV-2, HCoV-NL63, HCoV-OC43 and HCoV-229E. As a positive control, some control cultures were given a CEFX pool, while others were given an HIV-1 Nef pool or no peptide.

Treatment of the sample: approximately 9-day PBMC culture with coronavirus spike peptide pools or control peptides (ViraFEST assay). Expanded clonotypes were found by TCR sequencing after peptide-pool stimulation (ViraFEST). The dates of positive PCR tests extended from March through December 2020 and came before the US Alpha, Beta and Delta variants. This clonotype was seen a handful of times. Its antigen is not known. The study sequenced cultured CD4+ T cell DNA using the Oncomine TCR Beta short-read assay. Each CDR3 protein gets one entry after TCRdb re-called the PCR reads with MiXCR. In the table there are fewer than 25,000 distinct CDR3 sequences, about 45% of which are singletons. The receptor was isolated from a human donor who had recovered from COVID-19. Sequencing used CD4+ T cells from blood, cultured in vitro.

In DNA form, the CDR3 reads TGTGCCAGCAGTTACTCTGGGGCAGACACTGAAGCTTTCTTT. The encoded protein is CASSYSGADTEAFF. The chain is built from TRBV6-8 and TRBJ1-1, with D possibly being TRBD1 (5 bases). V shed 0 bases and J shed 3 bases, with 8 bases lying between them. The CDR3 is made up of 14 amino acids. Germline V gene lookup returns CDR1 MNHGY and CDR2 SAAAGT.